This T cell receptor beta chain was recovered during a study of blood T cells in healthy people across ages. Looked up from germline, CDR1 is MNHEY and CDR2 is SMNVEV (reference sequence). V was cut by 2 bases and J by 7 bases, with 15 bases left in between. This CDR3 is 15 amino acids long. This clonotype was counted at least ten times. It was with a sample-barcoded 5' primer and a J-beta primer mix that a second PCR of about 6 to 12 cycles was run. Every sample gave at least 3 million paired-end reads containing CDR3. TCRdb ran MiXCR on the 5' RACE reads and lists one entry per CDR3 protein. Here the sample spans about 1.6 million distinct CDR3 sequences, roughly 32% being singletons. There were healthy Caucasian individuals from Russia, aged 6 to 90, serving as donors.

The sequence was obtained from a woman in her 30s in good health. What was sequenced was blood. The V call is TRBV27, the J call TRBJ2-1, with D perhaps TRBD2 (6 bases). The CDR3 loop reads CASSLRGTPGNEQFF. CDR3 sequence (DNA): TGTGCCAGCAGTTTAAGAGGGACTCCTGGGAATGAGCAGTTCTTC.